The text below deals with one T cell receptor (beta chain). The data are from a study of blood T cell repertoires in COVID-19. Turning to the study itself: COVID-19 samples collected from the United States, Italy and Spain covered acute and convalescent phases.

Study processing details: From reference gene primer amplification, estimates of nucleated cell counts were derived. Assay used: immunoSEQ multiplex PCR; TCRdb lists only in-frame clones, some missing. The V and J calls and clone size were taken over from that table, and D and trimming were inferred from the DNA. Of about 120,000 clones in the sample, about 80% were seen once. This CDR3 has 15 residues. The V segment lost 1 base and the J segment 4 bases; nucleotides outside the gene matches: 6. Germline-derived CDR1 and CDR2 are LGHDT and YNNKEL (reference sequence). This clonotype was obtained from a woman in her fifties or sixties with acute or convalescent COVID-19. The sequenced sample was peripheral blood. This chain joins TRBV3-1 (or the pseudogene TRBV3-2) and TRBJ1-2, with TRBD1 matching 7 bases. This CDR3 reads CASSQGTGRTYGYTF. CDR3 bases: TGTGCCAGCAGCCAAGGGACAGGCCGAACCTATGGCTACACCTTC.